Given below is one T cell receptor (beta chain) in context. The data stem from a study of blood T cell repertoires in COVID-19. At the level of the study: Specimens from acute and convalescent COVID-19 originated in the United States, Italy and Spain. The cDNA or gDNA used as material had been derived from T cells, B-cell-depleted T cells, or PBMCs.

Germline V gene sequence: CDR1 SGHNT, CDR2 YYREEE (reference sequence). V trimming: 0 bases; J trimming: 2 bases; junction bases outside the gene matches: 7. The CDR3 sequence is 16 residues long. Libraries were prepared by immunoSEQ multiplex PCR; TCRdb keeps only in-frame clonotypes and omits some of them. The sample holds 20,000 to 30,000 clones, about nine tenths seen once. This sequence joins TRBV5-4 and TRBJ2-5, with 7 bases matching TRBD1. The sequence came from a man aged 65 to 79 with acute or convalescent COVID-19. Material for sequencing was peripheral blood. The CDR3 region has the DNA TGTGCCAGCAGCTTGGCACAGGGGATAGGACAAGAGACCCAGTACTTC. Its protein product is CASSLAQGIGQETQYF.